The present T cell receptor beta chain was sequenced within a study of shared clonotypes between healthy human individuals. Study in general: The plates for each donor numbered three CD4 naive, three CD4 memory, two CD8 naive and one CD8 memory.

Germline CDR1 SGHTA, CDR2 FQGNSA. Trimming pared 1 base from V and 2 bases from J, leaving 12 bases between. CDR3 size: 16 residues. Repertoires were generated with immunoSEQ multiplex PCR, while TCRdb's copy carries only in-frame clones and drops some. The repertoire includes roughly 650,000 clones, less than 98% of them detected once, and about 0.06% sits in the top ten. The sequence was obtained from a woman in her twenties or thirties in good health. Sequencing was carried out using naive CD4+ T cells sorted from blood. Subset here: CD45RA+ positively selected. The rearrangement joins TRBV7-2 to TRBJ2-1; unclear D gene. The CDR3 protein is CASSLGLVRPYNEQFF. In DNA form, the CDR3 reads TGTGCCAGCAGCTTAGGGTTAGTCAGACCCTACAATGAGCAGTTCTTC. Full variable domain (rest looked up from reference TRBV7-2 and TRBJ2-1): GAGVSQSPSNKVTEKGKDVELRCDPISGHTALYWYRQSLGQGLEFLIYFQGNSAPDKSGLPSDRFSAERTGGSVSTLTIQRTQQEDSAVYLCASSLGLVRPYNEQFFGPGTRLTVL.